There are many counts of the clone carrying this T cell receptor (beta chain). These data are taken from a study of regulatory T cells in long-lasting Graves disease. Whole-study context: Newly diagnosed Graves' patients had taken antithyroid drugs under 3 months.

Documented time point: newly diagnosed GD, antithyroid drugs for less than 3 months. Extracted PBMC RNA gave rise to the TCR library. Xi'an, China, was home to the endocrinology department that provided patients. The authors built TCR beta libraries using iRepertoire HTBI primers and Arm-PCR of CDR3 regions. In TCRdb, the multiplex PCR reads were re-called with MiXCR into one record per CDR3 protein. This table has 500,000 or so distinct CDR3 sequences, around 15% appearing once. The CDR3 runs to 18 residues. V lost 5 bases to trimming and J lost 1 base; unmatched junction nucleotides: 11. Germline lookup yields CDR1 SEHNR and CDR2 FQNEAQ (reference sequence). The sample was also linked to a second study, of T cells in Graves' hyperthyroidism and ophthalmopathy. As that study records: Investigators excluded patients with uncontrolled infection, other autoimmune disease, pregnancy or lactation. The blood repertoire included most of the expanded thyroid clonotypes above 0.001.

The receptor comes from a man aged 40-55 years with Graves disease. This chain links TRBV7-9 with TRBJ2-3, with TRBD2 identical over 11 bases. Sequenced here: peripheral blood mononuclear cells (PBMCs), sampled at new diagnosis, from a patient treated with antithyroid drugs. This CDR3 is CASSPMGLADSGTDTQYF. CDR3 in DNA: TGTGCCAGCAGCCCAATGGGACTAGCGGACTCTGGCACAGATACGCAGTATTTT.